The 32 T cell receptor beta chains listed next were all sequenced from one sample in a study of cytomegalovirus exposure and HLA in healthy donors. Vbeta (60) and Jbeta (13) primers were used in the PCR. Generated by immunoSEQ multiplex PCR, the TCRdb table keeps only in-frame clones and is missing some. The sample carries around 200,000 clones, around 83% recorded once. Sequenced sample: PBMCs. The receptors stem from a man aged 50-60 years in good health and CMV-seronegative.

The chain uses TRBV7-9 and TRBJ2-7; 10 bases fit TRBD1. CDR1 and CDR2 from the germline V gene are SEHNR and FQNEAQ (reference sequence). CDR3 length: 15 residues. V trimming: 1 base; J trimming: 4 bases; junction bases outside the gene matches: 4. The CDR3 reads CASSLDRQGAYEQYF. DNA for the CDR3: TGTGCCAGCAGCTTAGATCGACAGGGGGCTTACGAGCAGTACTTC.

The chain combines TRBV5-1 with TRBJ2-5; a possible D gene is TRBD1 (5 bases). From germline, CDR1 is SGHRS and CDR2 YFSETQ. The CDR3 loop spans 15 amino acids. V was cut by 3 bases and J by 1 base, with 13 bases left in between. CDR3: CASSSTTVLQETQYF. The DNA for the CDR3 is TGCGCCAGCAGCTCCACGACAGTGCTCCAAGAGACCCAGTACTTC.

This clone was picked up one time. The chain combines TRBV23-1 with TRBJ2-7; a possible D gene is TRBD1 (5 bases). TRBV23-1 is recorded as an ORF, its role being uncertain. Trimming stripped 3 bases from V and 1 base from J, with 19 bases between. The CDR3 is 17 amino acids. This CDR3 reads CASSHGTGAVLSYEQYF. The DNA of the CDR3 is TGCGCCAGCAGTCACGGAACAGGCGCGGTTTTGTCCTACGAGCAGTACTTC.

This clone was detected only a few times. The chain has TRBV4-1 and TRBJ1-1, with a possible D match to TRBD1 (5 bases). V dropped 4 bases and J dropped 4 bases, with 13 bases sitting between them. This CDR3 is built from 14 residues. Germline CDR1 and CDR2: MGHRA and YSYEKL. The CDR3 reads CASSRQLEGTEAFF. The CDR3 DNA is TGCGCCAGCAGCCGACAGTTAGAAGGCACTGAAGCTTTCTTT.

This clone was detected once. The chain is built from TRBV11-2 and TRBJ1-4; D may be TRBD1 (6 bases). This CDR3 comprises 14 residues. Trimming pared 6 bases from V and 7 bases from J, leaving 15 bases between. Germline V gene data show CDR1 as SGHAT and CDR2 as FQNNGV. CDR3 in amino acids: CASRRLGTPEKLFF. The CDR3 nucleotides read TGTGCCAGCAGGCGCTTGGGGACACCTGAAAAACTGTTTTTT.

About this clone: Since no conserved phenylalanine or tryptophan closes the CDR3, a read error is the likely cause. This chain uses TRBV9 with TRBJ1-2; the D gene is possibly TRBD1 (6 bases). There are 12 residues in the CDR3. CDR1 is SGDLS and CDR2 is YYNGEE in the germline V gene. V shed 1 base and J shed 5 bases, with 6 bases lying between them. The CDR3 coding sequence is TGTGCCAGCAGCGTACAGGGGTATGGCTACACCCTC. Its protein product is CASSVQGYGYTL.

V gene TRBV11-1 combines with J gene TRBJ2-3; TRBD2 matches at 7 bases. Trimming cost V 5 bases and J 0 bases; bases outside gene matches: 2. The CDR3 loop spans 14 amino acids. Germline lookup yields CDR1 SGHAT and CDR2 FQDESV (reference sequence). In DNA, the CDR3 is TGTGCCAGCAGCCGGACTAGTAGCACAGATACGCAGTATTTT. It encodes CASSRTSSTDTQYF.

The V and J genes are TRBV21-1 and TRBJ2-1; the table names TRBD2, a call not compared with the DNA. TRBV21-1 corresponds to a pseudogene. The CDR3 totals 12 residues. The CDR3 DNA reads TGTGCCAGCATCTCCCTACGGGTTTGGCAGTTCTTC. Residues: CASISLRVWQFF.

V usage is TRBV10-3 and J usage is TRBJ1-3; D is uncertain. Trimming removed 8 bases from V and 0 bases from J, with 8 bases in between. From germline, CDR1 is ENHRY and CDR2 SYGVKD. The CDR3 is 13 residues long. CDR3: CAIYGNSGNTIYF. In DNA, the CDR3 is TGTGCCATCTACGGGAACTCTGGAAACACCATATATTTT.

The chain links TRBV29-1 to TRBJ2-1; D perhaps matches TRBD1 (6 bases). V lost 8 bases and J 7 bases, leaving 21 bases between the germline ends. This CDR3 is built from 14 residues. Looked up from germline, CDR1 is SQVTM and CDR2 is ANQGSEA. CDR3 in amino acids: CSLWGRQGMNEQFF. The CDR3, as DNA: TGCAGCCTCTGGGGGCGTCAGGGTATGAATGAGCAGTTCTTC.

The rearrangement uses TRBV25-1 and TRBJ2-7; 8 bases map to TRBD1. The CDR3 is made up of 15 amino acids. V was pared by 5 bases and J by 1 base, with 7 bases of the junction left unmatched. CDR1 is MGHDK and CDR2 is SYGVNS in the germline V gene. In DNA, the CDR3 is TGTGCCAGCAGTACACGACAGGGGACTTCCTACGAGCAGTACTTC. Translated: CASSTRQGTSYEQYF.

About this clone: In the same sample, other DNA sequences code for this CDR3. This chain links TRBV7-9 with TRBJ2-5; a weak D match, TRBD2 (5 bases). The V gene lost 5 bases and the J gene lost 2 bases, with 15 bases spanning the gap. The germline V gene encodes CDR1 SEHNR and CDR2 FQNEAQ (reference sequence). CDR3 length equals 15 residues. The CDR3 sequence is CASSRRATGQETQYF. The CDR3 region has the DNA TGTGCCAGCAGCAGGCGGGCGACGGGGCAAGAGACCCAGTACTTC.

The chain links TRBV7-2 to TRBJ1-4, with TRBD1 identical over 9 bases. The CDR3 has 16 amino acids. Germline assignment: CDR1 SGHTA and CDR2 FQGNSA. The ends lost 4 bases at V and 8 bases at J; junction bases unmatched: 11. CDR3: CASSWDRASGEEKLFF. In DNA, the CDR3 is TGTGCCAGCAGCTGGGACAGGGCCTCAGGGGAGGAAAAACTGTTTTTT.

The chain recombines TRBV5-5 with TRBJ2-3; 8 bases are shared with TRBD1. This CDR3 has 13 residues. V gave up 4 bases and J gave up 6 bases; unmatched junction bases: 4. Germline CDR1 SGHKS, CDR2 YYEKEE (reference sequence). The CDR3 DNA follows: TGTGCCAGCAGCGGCAGGGGGCGGGATACGCAGTATTTT. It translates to CASSGRGRDTQYF.

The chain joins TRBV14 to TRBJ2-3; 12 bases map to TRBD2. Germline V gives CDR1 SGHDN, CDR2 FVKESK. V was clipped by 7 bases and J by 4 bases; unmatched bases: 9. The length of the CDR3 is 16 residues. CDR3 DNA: TGTGCCAGCACCCAGTCGACTAGCGGGAGCCCAGATACGCAGTATTTT. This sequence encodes CASTQSTSGSPDTQYF.

The DNA of the CDR3 is TGCGCCAGCAGGAGTGGGGACAGGGACCTATATGGCTACACCTTC. Residues: CASRSGDRDLYGYTF. The V and J genes are TRBV5-1 and TRBJ1-2; TRBD1 aligns across 9 bases. CDR3 length equals 15 residues. CDR1 and CDR2 from the germline V gene are SGHRS and YFSETQ. V lost 5 bases and J lost 5; bases outside the gene matches: 10.

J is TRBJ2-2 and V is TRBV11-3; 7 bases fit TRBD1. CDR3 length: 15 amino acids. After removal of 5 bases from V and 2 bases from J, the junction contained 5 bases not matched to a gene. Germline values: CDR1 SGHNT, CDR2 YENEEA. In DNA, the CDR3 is TGTGCCAGCAGCCCCAGAGGGGGCAACACCGGGGAGCTGTTTTTT. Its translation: CASSPRGGNTGELFF.

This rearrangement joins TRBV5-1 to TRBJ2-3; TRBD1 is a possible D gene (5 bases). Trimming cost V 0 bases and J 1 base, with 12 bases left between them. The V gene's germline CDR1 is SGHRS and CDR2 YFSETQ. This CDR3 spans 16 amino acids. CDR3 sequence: CASSLEGAPRTDTQYF. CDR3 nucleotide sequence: TGCGCCAGCAGCTTGGAAGGGGCCCCCCGCACAGATACGCAGTATTTT.

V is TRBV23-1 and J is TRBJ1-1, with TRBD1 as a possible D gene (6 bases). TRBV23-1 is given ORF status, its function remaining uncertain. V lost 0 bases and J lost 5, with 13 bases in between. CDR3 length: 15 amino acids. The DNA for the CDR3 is TGCGCCAGCAGTCAATCGGGGGCAGGGCGGACTGAAGCTTTCTTT. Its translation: CASSQSGAGRTEAFF.

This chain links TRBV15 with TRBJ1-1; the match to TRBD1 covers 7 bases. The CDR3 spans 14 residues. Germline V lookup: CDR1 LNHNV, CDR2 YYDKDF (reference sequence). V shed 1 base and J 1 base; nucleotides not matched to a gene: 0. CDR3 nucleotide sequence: TGTGCCACCAGCAGAGGACAGGGGAACACTGAAGCTTTCTTT. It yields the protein CATSRGQGNTEAFF.

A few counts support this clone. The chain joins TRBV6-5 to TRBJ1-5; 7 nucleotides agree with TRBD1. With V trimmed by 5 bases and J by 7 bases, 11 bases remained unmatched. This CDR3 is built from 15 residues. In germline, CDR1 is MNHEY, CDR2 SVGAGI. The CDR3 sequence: CASSPNPTGSQPQHF. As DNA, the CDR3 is TGTGCCAGCAGTCCCAATCCGACAGGGAGCCAGCCCCAGCATTTT.

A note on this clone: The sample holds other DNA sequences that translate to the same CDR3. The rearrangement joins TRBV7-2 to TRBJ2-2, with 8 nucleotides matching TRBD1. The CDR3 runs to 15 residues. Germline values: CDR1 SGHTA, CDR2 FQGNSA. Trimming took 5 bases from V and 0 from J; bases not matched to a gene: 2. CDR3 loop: CASSPQGANTGELFF. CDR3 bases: TGTGCCAGCAGCCCACAGGGGGCGAACACCGGGGAGCTGTTTTTT.

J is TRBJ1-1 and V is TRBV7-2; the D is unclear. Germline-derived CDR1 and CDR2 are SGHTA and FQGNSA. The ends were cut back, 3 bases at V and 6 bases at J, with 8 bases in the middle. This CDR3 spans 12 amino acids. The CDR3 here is CASSFRDSEAFF. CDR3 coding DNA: TGTGCCAGCAGCTTCCGAGATTCTGAAGCTTTCTTT. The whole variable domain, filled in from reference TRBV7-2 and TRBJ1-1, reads GAGVSQSPSNKVTEKGKDVELRCDPISGHTALYWYRQSLGQGLEFLIYFQGNSAPDKSGLPSDRFSAERTGGSVSTLTIQRTQQEDSAVYLCASSFRDSEAFFGQGTRLTVV.

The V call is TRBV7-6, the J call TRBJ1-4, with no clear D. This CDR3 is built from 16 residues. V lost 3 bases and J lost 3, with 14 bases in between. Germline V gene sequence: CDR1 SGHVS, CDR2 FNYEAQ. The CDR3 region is CASSFSTGGSNEKLFF. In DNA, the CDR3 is TGTGCCAGCAGCTTCTCGACCGGCGGCTCTAATGAAAAACTGTTTTTT.

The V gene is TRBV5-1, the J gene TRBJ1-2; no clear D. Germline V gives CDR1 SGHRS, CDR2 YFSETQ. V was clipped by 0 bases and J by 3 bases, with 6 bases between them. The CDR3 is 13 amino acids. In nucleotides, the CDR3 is TGCGCCAGCAGCTTGGTCATAGACTATGGCTACACCTTC. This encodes CASSLVIDYGYTF.

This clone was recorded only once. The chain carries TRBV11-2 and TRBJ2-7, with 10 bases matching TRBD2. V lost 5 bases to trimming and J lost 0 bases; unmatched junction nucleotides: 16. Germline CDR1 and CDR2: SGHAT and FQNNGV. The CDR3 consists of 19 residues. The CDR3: CASSLRGSGRSLSSYEQYF. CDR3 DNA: TGTGCCAGCAGCCTTCGGGGTAGCGGGAGGTCCCTTAGCTCCTACGAGCAGTACTTC. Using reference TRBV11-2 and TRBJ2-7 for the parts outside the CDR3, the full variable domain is EAGVAQSPRYKIIEKRQSVAFWCNPISGHATLYWYQQILGQGPKLLIQFQNNGVVDDSQLPKDRFSAERLKGVDSTLKIQPAKLEDSAVYLCASSLRGSGRSLSSYEQYFGPGTRLTVT.

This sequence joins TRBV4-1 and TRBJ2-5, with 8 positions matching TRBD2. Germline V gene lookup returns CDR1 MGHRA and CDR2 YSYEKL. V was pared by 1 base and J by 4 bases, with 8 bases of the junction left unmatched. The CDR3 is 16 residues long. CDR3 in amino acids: CASSQAGGGPRETQYF. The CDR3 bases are TGCGCCAGCAGCCAAGCCGGGGGGGGGCCTCGAGAGACCCAGTACTTC.

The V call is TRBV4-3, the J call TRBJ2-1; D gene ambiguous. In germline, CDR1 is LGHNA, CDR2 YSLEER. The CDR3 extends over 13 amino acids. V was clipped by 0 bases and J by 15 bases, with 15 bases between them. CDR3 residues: CASSQDLRQELFF. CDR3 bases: TGCGCCAGCAGCCAAGATCTACGGCAGGAACTGTTCTTC.

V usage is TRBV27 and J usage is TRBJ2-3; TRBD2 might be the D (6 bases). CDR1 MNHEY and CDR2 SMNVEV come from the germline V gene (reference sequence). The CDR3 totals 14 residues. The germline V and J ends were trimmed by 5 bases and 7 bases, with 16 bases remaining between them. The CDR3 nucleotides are TGTGCCAGCAGTCCGGGACTTGATAGGAATACGCAGTATTTT. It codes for CASSPGLDRNTQYF.

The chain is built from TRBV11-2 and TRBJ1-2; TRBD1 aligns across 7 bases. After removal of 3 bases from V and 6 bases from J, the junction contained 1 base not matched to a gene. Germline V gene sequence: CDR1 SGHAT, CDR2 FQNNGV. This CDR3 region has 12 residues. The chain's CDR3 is CASSFDRDGYTF. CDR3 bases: TGTGCCAGCAGCTTCGACAGGGATGGCTACACCTTC.

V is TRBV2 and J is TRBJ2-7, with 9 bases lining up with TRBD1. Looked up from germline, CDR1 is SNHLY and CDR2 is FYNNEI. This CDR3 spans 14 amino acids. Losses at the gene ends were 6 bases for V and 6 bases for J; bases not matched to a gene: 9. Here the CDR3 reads CASSFGQGFSEQYF. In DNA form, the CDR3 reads TGTGCCAGCAGCTTCGGACAGGGGTTCTCCGAGCAGTACTTC.

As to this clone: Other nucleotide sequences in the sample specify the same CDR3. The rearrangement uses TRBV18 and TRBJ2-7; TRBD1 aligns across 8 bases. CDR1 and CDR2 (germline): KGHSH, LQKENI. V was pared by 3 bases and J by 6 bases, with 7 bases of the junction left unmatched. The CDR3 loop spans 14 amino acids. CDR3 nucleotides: TGTGCCAGCTCACCGGACAGGGTACGGGGCGAGCAGTACTTC. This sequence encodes CASSPDRVRGEQYF.